Shown below are 8 T cell receptor beta chains from a single sample sequenced in a study of blood T cell repertoires in COVID-19. Data came from immunoSEQ multiplex PCR; TCRdb stores just in-frame clones and leaves some out. The sample contains approximately 170,000 clones, approximately 93% of which appear only once. The sample consisted of peripheral blood. The receptors were gathered from a woman in her sixties or seventies with COVID-19, enrolled during active disease.

On this clone: At the DNA level, this CDR3 is encoded by other sequences in the same sample as well. This chain links TRBV5-1 with TRBJ2-7; D uncertain. Per germline, CDR1 SGHRS and CDR2 YFSETQ. Trimming took 1 base from V and 4 from J, leaving 9 bases between them. The CDR3 consists of 13 residues. The CDR3 bases are TGCGCCAGCAGCTTGACAGTGAGTTACGAGCAGTACTTC. The encoded protein is CASSLTVSYEQYF. The complete variable domain, with remaining parts taken from reference TRBV5-1 and TRBJ2-7, reads KAGVTQTPRYLIKTRGQQVTLSCSPISGHRSVSWYQQTPGQGLQFLFEYFSETQRNKGNFPGRFSGRQFSNSRSEMNVSTLELGDSALYLCASSLTVSYEQYFGPGTRLTVT.

The gene calls are TRBV4-3 and TRBJ2-2; weak D call: TRBD2 (5 bases). V was shortened by 1 base and J by 3 bases, with 9 bases between the two germline ends. Germline loops: CDR1 LGHNA, CDR2 YSLEER. CDR3 length equals 15 residues. DNA for the CDR3: TGCGCCAGCAGCCAAGTTTCCGGGGACACCGGGGAGCTGTTTTTT. This gives the protein CASSQVSGDTGELFF.

CDR3 sequence (DNA): TGTGCCAGCAGCGAAAGGTACAGGCTGTCCTACGAGCAGTACTTC. It codes for CASSERYRLSYEQYF. The rearrangement joins TRBV7-2 to TRBJ2-7; maybe TRBD1 (5 bases). Trimming took 5 bases from V and 1 from J, leaving 15 bases between them. CDR1 and CDR2 (germline): SGHTA, FQGNSA. This CDR3 has 15 residues.

The V gene is TRBV5-1, the J gene TRBJ1-1; weak D call: TRBD1 (5 bases). V lost 6 bases to trimming and J lost 0 bases, with 18 bases between them. Per germline, CDR1 SGHRS and CDR2 YFSETQ. There are 16 residues in the CDR3. CDR3 sequence: CASTHLTGDMNTEAFF. For the CDR3, the DNA is TGCGCCAGCACCCACCTCACGGGGGATATGAACACTGAAGCTTTCTTT.

The gene calls are TRBV14 and TRBJ1-2; D unresolved. Trimming took 4 bases from V and 4 from J, leaving 10 bases between them. This CDR3 is built from 13 residues. CDR1 SGHDN and CDR2 FVKESK come from the germline V gene. The CDR3 sequence is CASSPAGLYGYTF. As DNA, the CDR3 is TGTGCCAGCAGCCCGGCAGGCCTCTATGGCTACACCTTC.

The V and J genes are TRBV4-2 and TRBJ2-7; D is uncertain. The CDR3 has 16 residues. Trimming shortened V by 0 bases and J by 2 bases, and 14 bases separated the two germline ends. The germline CDR1 and CDR2 sequences are LGHNA and YNFKEQ. This CDR3 reads CASSQDLANLAYEQYF. CDR3 in DNA: TGTGCCAGCAGCCAAGATCTGGCAAACCTAGCCTACGAGCAGTACTTC.

This clone showed up just once. This sequence joins TRBV4-3 and TRBJ2-2, with D hard to call. This CDR3 spans 15 amino acids. V lost 1 base to trimming and J lost 7 bases, with 13 bases between them. Per germline, CDR1 LGHNA and CDR2 YSLEER. In DNA, the CDR3 is TGCGCCAGCAGCCAAGGTCGCGTTTTCGGCGGGGAGCTGTTTTTT. This translates into CASSQGRVFGGELFF.

The chain uses TRBV5-4 and TRBJ1-4; the match to TRBD1 covers 11 bases. Germline CDR1 is SGHNT and CDR2 is YYREEE (reference sequence). V gave up 0 bases and J gave up 7 bases; unmatched junction bases: 2. The CDR3 sequence is 15 residues long. CDR3 DNA sequence: TGTGCCAGCAGCTTGGCCGGGACAGGGGGTGAAAAACTGTTTTTT. As protein: CASSLAGTGGEKLFF.